Below, 23 T cell receptor beta chains from the same sample are listed, as sequenced in a study of CD8+ T cells in alopecia areata. Once RNA had been extracted, it was reverse transcribed into cDNA to act as the sequencing template. TCRdb keeps only in-frame clones here, not all; method: immunoSEQ multiplex PCR. Counted here are approximately 280,000 clones, roughly 64% occurring once; the ten biggest clones make up under 2%. Treatment defined: oral pan-JAK inhibitor, 5-10 mg twice daily. The specimen comprised CD4+ T cells sorted from blood, sampled at week 24, from a patient treated with tofacitinib. The receptors derive from a human donor with alopecia areata.

The chain uses TRBV30 and TRBJ1-6; D possibly corresponds to TRBD1 (5 bases). The CDR3 covers 12 residues. V shed 0 bases and J shed 10 bases, with 7 bases lying between them. Germline CDR1 is GTSNPN and CDR2 is SVGIG (reference sequence). The CDR3 nucleotides are TGTGCCTGGAGTGTTTGGGGCTCACCCCTCCACTTT. It specifies CAWSVWGSPLHF.

Only a few counts were recorded for this clone. The chain joins TRBV7-9 to TRBJ2-1; TRBD2 matches 7 bases. Losses at the gene ends were 5 bases for V and 4 bases for J; bases not matched to a gene: 8. Germline V gene data show CDR1 as SEHNR and CDR2 as FQNEAQ (reference sequence). The CDR3 totals 15 residues. Here the CDR3 DNA reads TGTGCCAGCAGCAGCCTAGCGGAAGGGTACAATGAGCAGTTCTTC. The encoded protein is CASSSLAEGYNEQFF.

The V gene is TRBV4-1, the J gene TRBJ2-1; 8 positions agree with TRBD2. Germline loops: CDR1 MGHRA, CDR2 YSYEKL. The V and J ends lost 4 bases and 8 bases, in that order; junction bases with no gene match: 4. This CDR3 contains 13 residues. The DNA of the CDR3 is TGCGCCAGCAGCCTTGCGGGGGGAGATGAGCAGTTCTTC. This encodes CASSLAGGDEQFF.

The chain combines TRBV25-1 with TRBJ2-4; D tentatively fits TRBD1 or TRBD2 (5 bases each). The germline V and J ends were trimmed by 4 bases and 8 bases, with 18 bases remaining between them. The CDR3 is 15 amino acids. CDR1 is MGHDK and CDR2 is SYGVNS in the germline V gene. DNA of the CDR3: TGTGCCAGCAGTGGATCCCGGCTTCTGGGGGACATTCAGTACTTC. It translates to CASSGSRLLGDIQYF.

This chain links TRBV30 with TRBJ1-6, with D tentatively TRBD1 (5 bases). This CDR3 has 16 residues. Germline CDR1 is GTSNPN and CDR2 is SVGIG (reference sequence). Trimming cost V 2 bases and J 0 bases, with 11 bases left between them. CDR3 sequence (DNA): TGTGCCTGGAGTCCTAGGGGAAGCTCCTATAATTCACCCCTCCACTTT. Translation: CAWSPRGSSYNSPLHF.

The rearrangement uses TRBV5-4 and TRBJ2-5; maybe TRBD1 (6 bases). V was trimmed by 4 bases and J by 1 base, leaving 11 bases between them. Germline-derived CDR1 and CDR2 are SGHNT and YYREEE (reference sequence). The CDR3 loop spans 14 amino acids. CDR3 region: CASSDGQSQETQYF. For the CDR3, the DNA is TGTGCCAGCAGCGACGGACAGTCCCAAGAGACCCAGTACTTC.

The V gene is TRBV30, the J gene TRBJ2-7, with D possibly being TRBD2 (5 bases). The CDR3 is 13 residues long. The V gene lost 2 bases and the J gene lost 4 bases, with 12 bases spanning the gap. CDR1 and CDR2 (germline): GTSNPN, SVGIG (reference sequence). CDR3 residues: CAWSPGYPYEQYF. The CDR3 DNA reads as TGTGCCTGGAGTCCGGGGTATCCTTACGAGCAGTACTTC.

The chain carries TRBV6-5 and TRBJ2-5, with 7 bases lining up with TRBD2. Germline CDR1 is MNHEY and CDR2 is SVGAGI. There are 16 residues in the CDR3. After removal of 0 bases from V and 4 bases from J, the junction contained 8 bases not matched to a gene. Here the CDR3 reads CASSYSFGRVAETQYF. The CDR3 region has the DNA TGTGCCAGCAGTTACTCGTTTGGGAGGGTGGCAGAGACCCAGTACTTC.

The J gene is TRBJ1-2, the V gene TRBV30; 8 bases line up with TRBD1. J lost 8 bases, V lost 3 bases, and 11 bases had no gene match. Germline assignment: CDR1 GTSNPN and CDR2 SVGIG (reference sequence). This CDR3 comprises 14 residues. The CDR3 DNA follows: TGTGCCTGGAGCCGGGACAGGCGATCGGGGGGCTACACCTTC. Protein product: CAWSRDRRSGGYTF. The complete variable domain, with remaining parts taken from reference TRBV30 and TRBJ1-2, reads SQTIHQWPATLVQPVGSPLSLECTVEGTSNPNLYWYRQAAGRGLQLLFYSVGIGQISSEVPQNLSASRPQDRQFILSSKKLLLSDSGFYLCAWSRDRRSGGYTFGSGTRLTVV.

This clone was picked up a small number of times. CDR3 coding DNA: TGTGCCATCGGCTACACCCAGAACCACGAGCAGTACTTC. Protein product: CAIGYTQNHEQYF. The chain links TRBV10-3 to TRBJ2-7; the D is unclear. This CDR3 region has 13 residues. CDR1 is ENHRY and CDR2 is SYGVKD in the germline V gene. Trimming took 8 bases from V and 5 from J, leaving 16 bases between them.

The chain links TRBV6-5 to TRBJ2-5, with 9 bases fitting TRBD1. CDR1 is MNHEY and CDR2 is SVGAGI in the germline V gene. V lost 8 bases, J lost 4 bases, and 2 bases stayed unmatched. There are 12 residues in the CDR3. The CDR3 sequence: CASRDRAETQYF. The CDR3 bases are TGTGCCAGCCGGGACAGGGCAGAGACCCAGTACTTC.

This chain joins TRBV9 and TRBJ2-6; D unclear. Germline V CDR1 and CDR2: SGDLS, YYNGEE. Trimming removed 4 bases from V and 3 bases from J, with 11 bases in between. CDR3 length: 15 amino acids. For the CDR3, the DNA is TGTGCCAGCAGCTCCCTTCGTTTTGGGGCCAACGTCCTGACTTTC. This translates into CASSSLRFGANVLTF. Together with reference TRBV9 and TRBJ2-6, the CDR3 gives the full variable domain: DSGVTQTPKHLITATGQRVTLRCSPRSGDLSVYWYQQSLDQGLQFLIQYYNGEERAKGNILERFSAQQFPDLHSELNLSSLELGDSALYFCASSSLRFGANVLTFGAGSRLTVL.

The chain carries TRBV4-1 and TRBJ2-5; unclear D gene. This CDR3 spans 15 amino acids. Germline lookup yields CDR1 MGHRA and CDR2 YSYEKL. V lost 0 bases and J lost 2, with 10 bases in between. CDR3 nucleotide sequence: TGCGCCAGCAGCCAAGATCACGGCCAACAAGAGACCCAGTACTTC. Protein: CASSQDHGQQETQYF.

The chain has TRBV9 and TRBJ1-5, with D tentatively TRBD1 (5 bases). V was pared by 3 bases and J by 8 bases, with 12 bases between. The germline CDR1 and CDR2 sequences are SGDLS and YYNGEE. The CDR3 loop spans 13 amino acids. CDR3 amino acids: CASSGQTGEPQHF. The CDR3, as DNA: TGTGCCAGCAGCGGACAGACTGGGGAGCCCCAGCATTTT. The full variable domain, in which reference TRBV9 and TRBJ1-5 provide the parts outside the CDR3, is DSGVTQTPKHLITATGQRVTLRCSPRSGDLSVYWYQQSLDQGLQFLIQYYNGEERAKGNILERFSAQQFPDLHSELNLSSLELGDSALYFCASSGQTGEPQHFGDGTRLSIL.

CDR3: CASSLSYRAGYTF. The CDR3 bases are TGTGCCAGCAGCTTAAGTTACAGGGCTGGCTACACCTTC. This chain joins TRBV5-6 and TRBJ1-2; possibly TRBD1 for D (6 bases). The CDR3 loop spans 13 amino acids. V was cut by 2 bases and J by 7 bases, with 12 bases left in between. Germline V CDR1 and CDR2: SGHDT, YYEEEE.

The gene calls are TRBV6-5 and TRBJ2-7, with a weak D call TRBD2 (6 bases). Trimming cost V 2 bases and J 1 base, with 15 bases left between them. The CDR3 has 16 amino acids. Looked up from germline, CDR1 is MNHEY and CDR2 is SVGAGI. The DNA for the CDR3 is TGTGCCAGCAGTTACCATAGACGGAGGGCATCCTACGAGCAGTACTTC. As protein: CASSYHRRRASYEQYF.

The V and J genes are TRBV29-1 and TRBJ1-5, with a weak D call TRBD1 (5 bases). This CDR3 contains 13 residues. Germline assignment: CDR1 SQVTM and CDR2 ANQGSEA. Trimming pared 7 bases from V and 4 bases from J, leaving 14 bases between. CDR3 sequence reads: CSGTLGGNQPQHF. CDR3 sequence (DNA): TGCAGCGGAACGCTGGGGGGGAATCAGCCCCAGCATTTT.

The chain uses TRBV5-1 and TRBJ2-7, with D perhaps matching TRBD1 (6 bases). The CDR3 is 14 amino acids. Germline values: CDR1 SGHRS, CDR2 YFSETQ. The V end was cut by 2 bases, the J end by 3 bases, with 12 bases between. The CDR3 nucleotides are TGCGCCAGCAGCTTTAACAGGGTGAGCTACGAGCAGTACTTC. Encoded protein: CASSFNRVSYEQYF. Using reference TRBV5-1 and TRBJ2-7 for the parts outside the CDR3, the full variable domain is KAGVTQTPRYLIKTRGQQVTLSCSPISGHRSVSWYQQTPGQGLQFLFEYFSETQRNKGNFPGRFSGRQFSNSRSEMNVSTLELGDSALYLCASSFNRVSYEQYFGPGTRLTVT.

The genes are TRBV29-1 and TRBJ1-1; D gene uncertain. Trimming removed 1 base at V and 5 bases at J, with 8 bases between. Looked up from germline, CDR1 is SQVTM and CDR2 is ANQGSEA. The CDR3 spans 12 residues. The DNA of the CDR3 is TGCAGCGTTGAAGTGACCGGGACTGAAGCTTTCTTT. It yields the protein CSVEVTGTEAFF.

The chain has TRBV23-1 and TRBJ1-2; D perhaps matches TRBD1 (5 bases). TRBV23-1 carries the ORF label, with uncertain function. The CDR3 sequence is 15 residues long. Trimming took off 0 bases at V and 2 bases at J, with 10 bases between the two ends. The CDR3 DNA sequence: TGCGCCAGCAGTCAATCGGGGGGGAACAACTATGGCTACACCTTC. Its translation is CASSQSGGNNYGYTF.

This clone turned up a few times. The rearrangement uses TRBV5-1 and TRBJ2-1, with D perhaps assigned TRBD1 or TRBD2 (6 bases each). Germline CDR1 is SGHRS and CDR2 is YFSETQ. Trimming stripped 2 bases from V and 12 bases from J, with 9 bases between. The CDR3 has 11 residues. CDR3 DNA: TGCGCCAGCAGCTTCGGGGGCGGGCAGTTCTTC. It encodes CASSFGGGQFF.

This rearrangement joins TRBV7-9 to TRBJ2-2; D might be TRBD2 (6 bases). This CDR3 has 19 residues. Germline-derived CDR1 and CDR2 are SEHNR and FQNEAQ (reference sequence). V was trimmed by 5 bases and J by 3 bases, leaving 25 bases between them. The CDR3 sequence: CASSTRMGGGAEDTGELFF. The CDR3 DNA follows: TGTGCCAGCAGCACACGGATGGGTGGAGGGGCGGAGGACACCGGGGAGCTGTTTTTT.

About this clone: The sample contains more than one DNA sequence encoding this CDR3. The CDR3 region has the DNA TGCGCCAGCAGCTTGGGGAGCTCTGGGGCCAACGTCCTGACTTTC. It codes for CASSLGSSGANVLTF. The gene calls are TRBV5-1 and TRBJ2-6, with D unresolved. V gave up 0 bases and J gave up 0 bases, with 4 bases separating them. Per germline, CDR1 SGHRS and CDR2 YFSETQ. The length of the CDR3 is 15 residues. The full variable domain, completed using reference TRBV5-1 and TRBJ2-6, is KAGVTQTPRYLIKTRGQQVTLSCSPISGHRSVSWYQQTPGQGLQFLFEYFSETQRNKGNFPGRFSGRQFSNSRSEMNVSTLELGDSALYLCASSLGSSGANVLTFGAGSRLTVL.